This T cell receptor (beta chain) was profiled in a study of OX40 agonist ivuxolimab in advanced cancers. The CDR3 is 14 amino acids. Germline V CDR1 and CDR2: SGHAT, FQNNGV. V was shortened by 5 bases and J by 4 bases, with 12 bases between the two germline ends. Clones were sequenced by immunoSEQ multiplex PCR, and TCRdb holds only the in-frame ones, with some missing. The sample yields 53,000 or so clones, over 90% seen once. Study observations and caveats: Low clonal expansion, among the lowest seen, marked partial responders at 0.1-3.0 mg/kg. Fewer expanded clones were found on average in CD4+ than in CD8+ T cells. Among the nonresponders, some also had low normalized T-cell clonal expansion.

Points on this clone: What it binds is unknown.

Here the sequenced sample was CD4+ or CD8+ T cells sorted from blood, taken in a trial of the OX40 agonist ivuxolimab. V is TRBV11-2 and J is TRBJ2-4; D unclear. This clonotype originated in an adult with an advanced solid tumor such as melanoma, head and neck, liver or kidney cancer. The CDR3 spells CASSHLYGKNIQYF. The CDR3 nucleotides read TGTGCCAGCAGCCACCTATACGGGAAAAACATTCAGTACTTC.